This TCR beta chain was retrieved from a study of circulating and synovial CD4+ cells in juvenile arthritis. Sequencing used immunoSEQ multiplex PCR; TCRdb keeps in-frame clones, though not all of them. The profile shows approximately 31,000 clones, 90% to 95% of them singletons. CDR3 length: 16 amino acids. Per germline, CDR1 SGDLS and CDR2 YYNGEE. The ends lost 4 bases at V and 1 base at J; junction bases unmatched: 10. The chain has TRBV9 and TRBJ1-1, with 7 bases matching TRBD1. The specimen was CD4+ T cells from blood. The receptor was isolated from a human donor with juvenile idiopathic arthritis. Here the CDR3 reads CASSPPGGYKNTEAFF. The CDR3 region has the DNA TGTGCCAGCAGCCCCCCAGGGGGATATAAGAACACTGAAGCTTTCTTT. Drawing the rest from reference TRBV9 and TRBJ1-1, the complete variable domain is DSGVTQTPKHLITATGQRVTLRCSPRSGDLSVYWYQQSLDQGLQFLIQYYNGEERAKGNILERFSAQQFPDLHSELNLSSLELGDSALYFCASSPPGGYKNTEAFFGQGTRLTVV.